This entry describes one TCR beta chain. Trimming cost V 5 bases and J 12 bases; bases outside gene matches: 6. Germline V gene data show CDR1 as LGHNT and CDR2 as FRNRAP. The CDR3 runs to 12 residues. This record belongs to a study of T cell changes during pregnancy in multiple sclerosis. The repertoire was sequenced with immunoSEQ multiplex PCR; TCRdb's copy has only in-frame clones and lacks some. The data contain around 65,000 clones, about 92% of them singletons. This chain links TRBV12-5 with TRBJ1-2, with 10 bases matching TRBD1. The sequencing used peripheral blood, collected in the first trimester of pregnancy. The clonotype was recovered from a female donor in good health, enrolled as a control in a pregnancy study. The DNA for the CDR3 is TGTGCTAGTGGTATCGACAGGGGGCTGGACACCTTC. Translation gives CASGIDRGLDTF.